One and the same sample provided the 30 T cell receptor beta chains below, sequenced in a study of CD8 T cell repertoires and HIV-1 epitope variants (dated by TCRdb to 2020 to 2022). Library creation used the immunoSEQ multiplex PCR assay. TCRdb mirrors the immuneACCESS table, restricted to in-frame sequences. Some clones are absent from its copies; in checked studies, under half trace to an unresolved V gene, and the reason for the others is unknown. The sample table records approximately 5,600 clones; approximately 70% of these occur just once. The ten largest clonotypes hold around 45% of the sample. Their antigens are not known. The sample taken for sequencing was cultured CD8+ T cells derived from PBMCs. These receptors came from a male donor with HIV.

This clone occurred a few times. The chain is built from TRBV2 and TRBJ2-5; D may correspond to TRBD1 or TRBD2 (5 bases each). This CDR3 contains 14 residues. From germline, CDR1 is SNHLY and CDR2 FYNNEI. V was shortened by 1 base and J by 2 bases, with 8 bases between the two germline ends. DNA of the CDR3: TGTGCCAGCAGTGAAGGGTGGGGGCAAGAGACCCAGTACTTC. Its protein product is CASSEGWGQETQYF.

DNA for the CDR3: TGTGCCAGTAGTATCCAGCCGAACTCCTACAATGAGCAGTTCTTC. Amino acid sequence: CASSIQPNSYNEQFF. The chain uses TRBV19 and TRBJ2-1; D is undetermined. V lost 3 bases and J lost 0, with 9 bases in between. Germline-derived CDR1 and CDR2 are LNHDA and SQIVND (reference sequence). CDR3 length equals 15 residues.

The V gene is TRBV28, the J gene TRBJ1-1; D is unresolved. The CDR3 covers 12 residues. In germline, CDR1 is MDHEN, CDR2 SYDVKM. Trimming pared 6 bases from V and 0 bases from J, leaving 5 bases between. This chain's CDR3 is CASRDLNTEAFF. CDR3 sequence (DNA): TGTGCCAGCAGGGACCTGAACACTGAAGCTTTCTTT. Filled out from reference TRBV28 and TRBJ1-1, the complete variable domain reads DVKVTQSSRYLVKRTGEKVFLECVQDMDHENMFWYRQDPGLGLRLIYFSYDVKMKEKGDIPEGYSVSREKKERFSLILESASTNQTSMYLCASRDLNTEAFFGQGTRLTVV.

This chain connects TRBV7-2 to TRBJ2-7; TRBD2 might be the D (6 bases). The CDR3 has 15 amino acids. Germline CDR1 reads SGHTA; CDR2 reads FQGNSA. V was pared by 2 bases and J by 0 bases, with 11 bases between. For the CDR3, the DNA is TGTGCCAGCAGCTTAACCCGGGACTCCTCCTACGAGCAGTACTTC. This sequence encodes CASSLTRDSSYEQYF.

The CDR3 loop is CASSLQGAYNSPLHF. CDR3 nucleotide sequence: TGTGCCAGCAGCCTTCAGGGGGCGTATAATTCACCCCTCCACTTT. The rearrangement uses TRBV5-5 and TRBJ1-6, with 8 bases that match TRBD1. The V gene's germline CDR1 is SGHKS and CDR2 YYEKEE (reference sequence). The CDR3 consists of 15 residues. The J segment lost 4 bases and the V segment lost 4 bases, leaving 4 bases of the junction unmatched.

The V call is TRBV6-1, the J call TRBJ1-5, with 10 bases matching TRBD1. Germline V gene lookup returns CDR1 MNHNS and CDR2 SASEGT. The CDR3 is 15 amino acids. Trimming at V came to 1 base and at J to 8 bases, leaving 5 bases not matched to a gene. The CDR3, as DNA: TGTGCCAGCAGTGAAGGACAGGGGGCTGAGAAGCCCCAGCATTTT. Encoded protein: CASSEGQGAEKPQHF.

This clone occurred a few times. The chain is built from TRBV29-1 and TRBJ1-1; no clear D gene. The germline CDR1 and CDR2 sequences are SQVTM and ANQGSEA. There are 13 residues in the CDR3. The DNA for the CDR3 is TGCAGTCACGACCTGTTGCGAGACACTGAAGCTTTCTTT. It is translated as CSHDLLRDTEAFF.

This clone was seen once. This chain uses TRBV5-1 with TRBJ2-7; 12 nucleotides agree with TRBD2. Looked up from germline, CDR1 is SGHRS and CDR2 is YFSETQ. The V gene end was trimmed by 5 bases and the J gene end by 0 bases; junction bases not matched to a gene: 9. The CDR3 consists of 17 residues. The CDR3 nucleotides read TGCGCCAGCAGTCGGACTAGCGGGACTACTAGCTCCTACGAGCAGTACTTC. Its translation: CASSRTSGTTSSYEQYF.

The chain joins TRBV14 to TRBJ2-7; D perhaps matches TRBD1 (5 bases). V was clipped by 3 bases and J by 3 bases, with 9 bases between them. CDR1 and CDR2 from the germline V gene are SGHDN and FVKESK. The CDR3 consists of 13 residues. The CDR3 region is CASSHYQGYEQYF. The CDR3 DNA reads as TGTGCCAGCAGCCATTACCAGGGCTACGAGCAGTACTTC.

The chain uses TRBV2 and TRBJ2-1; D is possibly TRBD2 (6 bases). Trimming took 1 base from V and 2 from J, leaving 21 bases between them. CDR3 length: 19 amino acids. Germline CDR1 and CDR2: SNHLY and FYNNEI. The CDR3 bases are TGTGCCAGCAGTGAAGGCATAAGGGTGGGGGGTCAGACCTACAATGAGCAGTTCTTC. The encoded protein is CASSEGIRVGGQTYNEQFF.

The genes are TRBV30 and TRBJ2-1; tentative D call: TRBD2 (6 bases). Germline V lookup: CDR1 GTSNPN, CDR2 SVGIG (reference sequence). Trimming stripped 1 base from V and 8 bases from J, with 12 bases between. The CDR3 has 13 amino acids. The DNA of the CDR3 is TGTGCCTGGAGTGCCGGGCGGGGAGATGAGCAGTTCTTC. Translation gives CAWSAGRGDEQFF.

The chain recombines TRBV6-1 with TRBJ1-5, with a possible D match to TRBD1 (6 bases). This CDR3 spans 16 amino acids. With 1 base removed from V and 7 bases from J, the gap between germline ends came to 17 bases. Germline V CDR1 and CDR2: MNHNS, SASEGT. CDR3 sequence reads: CASSEDPQGIFQPQHF. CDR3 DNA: TGTGCCAGCAGTGAAGACCCTCAGGGGATATTCCAGCCCCAGCATTTT.

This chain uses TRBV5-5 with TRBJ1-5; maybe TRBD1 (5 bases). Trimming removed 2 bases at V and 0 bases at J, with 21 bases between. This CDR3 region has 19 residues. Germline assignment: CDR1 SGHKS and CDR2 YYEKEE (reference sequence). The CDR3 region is CASSFGRQGVDSSNQPQHF. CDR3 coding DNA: TGTGCCAGCAGCTTTGGTCGCCAGGGCGTCGATAGTAGCAATCAGCCCCAGCATTTT.

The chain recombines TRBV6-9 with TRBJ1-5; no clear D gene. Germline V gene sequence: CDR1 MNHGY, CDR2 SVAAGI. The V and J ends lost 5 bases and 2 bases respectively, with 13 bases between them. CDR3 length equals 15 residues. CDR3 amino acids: CASSPRSPGNQPQHF. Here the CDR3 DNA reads TGTGCCAGCAGTCCCCGATCGCCGGGCAATCAGCCCCAGCATTTT.

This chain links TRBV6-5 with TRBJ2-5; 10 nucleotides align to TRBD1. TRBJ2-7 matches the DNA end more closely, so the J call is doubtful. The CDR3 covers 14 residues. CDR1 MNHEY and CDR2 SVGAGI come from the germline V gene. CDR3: CASRSGTGAYEQYF. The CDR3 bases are TGTGCCAGCAGGTCCGGGACAGGGGCCTACGAGCAGTACTTC.

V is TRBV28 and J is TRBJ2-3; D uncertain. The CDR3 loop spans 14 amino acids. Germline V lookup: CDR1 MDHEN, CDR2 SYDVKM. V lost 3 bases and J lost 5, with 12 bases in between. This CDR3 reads CASSFIPDLDTQYF. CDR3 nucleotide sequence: TGTGCCAGCAGTTTTATTCCGGATCTAGATACGCAGTATTTT.

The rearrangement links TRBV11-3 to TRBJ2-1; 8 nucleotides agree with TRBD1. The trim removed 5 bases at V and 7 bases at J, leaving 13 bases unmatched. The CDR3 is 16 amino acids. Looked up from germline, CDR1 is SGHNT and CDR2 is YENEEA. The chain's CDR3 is CASSPTGGGYGNEQFF. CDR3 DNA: TGTGCCAGCAGCCCAACAGGGGGAGGCTATGGTAATGAGCAGTTCTTC.

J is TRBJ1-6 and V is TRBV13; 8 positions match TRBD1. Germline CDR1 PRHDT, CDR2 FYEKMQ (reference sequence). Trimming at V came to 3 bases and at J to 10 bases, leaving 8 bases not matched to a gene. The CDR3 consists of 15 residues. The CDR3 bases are TGTGCCAGCAGCTTTGAGGCACAGGGGGGCTCACCCCTCCACTTT. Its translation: CASSFEAQGGSPLHF.

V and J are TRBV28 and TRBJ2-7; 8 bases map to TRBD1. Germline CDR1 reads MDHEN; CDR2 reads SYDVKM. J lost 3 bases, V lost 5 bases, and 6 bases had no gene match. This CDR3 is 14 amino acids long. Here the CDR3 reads CASSLRDRSYEQYF. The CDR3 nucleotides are TGTGCCAGCAGTCTCCGGGACAGGAGCTACGAGCAGTACTTC.

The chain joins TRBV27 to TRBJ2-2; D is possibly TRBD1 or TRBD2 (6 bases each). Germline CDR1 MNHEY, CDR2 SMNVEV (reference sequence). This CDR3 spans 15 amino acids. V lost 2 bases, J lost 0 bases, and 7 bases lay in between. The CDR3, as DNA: TGTGCCAGCAGTTTACGGGGGCCGAACACCGGGGAGCTGTTTTTT. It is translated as CASSLRGPNTGELFF.

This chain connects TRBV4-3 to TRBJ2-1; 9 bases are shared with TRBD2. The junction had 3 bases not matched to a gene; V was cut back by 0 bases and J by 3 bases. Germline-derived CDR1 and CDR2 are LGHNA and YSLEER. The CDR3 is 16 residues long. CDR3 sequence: CASSQDTSGRYNEQFF. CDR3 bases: TGCGCCAGCAGCCAAGACACTAGCGGGCGCTACAATGAGCAGTTCTTC.

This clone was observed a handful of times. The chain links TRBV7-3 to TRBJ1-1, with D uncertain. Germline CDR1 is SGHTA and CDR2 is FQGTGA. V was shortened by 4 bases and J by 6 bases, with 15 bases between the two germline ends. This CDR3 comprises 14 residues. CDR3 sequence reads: CASSSAAGDPEAFF. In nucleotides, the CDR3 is TGTGCCAGCAGCTCTGCGGCGGGTGACCCTGAAGCTTTCTTT.

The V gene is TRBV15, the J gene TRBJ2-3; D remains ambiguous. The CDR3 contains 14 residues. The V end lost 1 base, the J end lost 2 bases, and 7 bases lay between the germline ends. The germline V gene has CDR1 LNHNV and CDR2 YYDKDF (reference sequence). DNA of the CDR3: TGTGCCACCAGCAGAGTGGTCTTCACAGATACGCAGTATTTT. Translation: CATSRVVFTDTQYF. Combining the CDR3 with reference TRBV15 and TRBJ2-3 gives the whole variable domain DAMVIQNPRYQVTQFGKPVTLSCSQTLNHNVMYWYQQKSSQAPKLLFHYYDKDFNNEADTPDNFQSRRPNTSFCFLDIRSPGLGDTAMYLCATSRVVFTDTQYFGPGTRLTVL.

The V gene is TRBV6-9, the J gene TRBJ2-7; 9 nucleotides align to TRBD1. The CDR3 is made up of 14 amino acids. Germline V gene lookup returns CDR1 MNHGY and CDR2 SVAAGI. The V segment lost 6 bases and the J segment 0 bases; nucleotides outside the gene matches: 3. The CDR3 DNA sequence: TGTGCCAGCAGACAGGGGGCTTCCTCCTACGAGCAGTACTTC. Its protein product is CASRQGASSYEQYF.

The DNA for the CDR3 is TGTGCCAGCAGAAATTACAGGGGAAACACCGGGGAGCTGTTTTTT. Its protein product is CASRNYRGNTGELFF. This sequence joins TRBV6-6 and TRBJ2-2, with TRBD1 identical over 7 bases. CDR1 is MNHNY and CDR2 is SVGAGI in the germline V gene (reference sequence). This CDR3 has 15 residues. The V segment lost 6 bases and the J segment 2 bases; nucleotides outside the gene matches: 6.

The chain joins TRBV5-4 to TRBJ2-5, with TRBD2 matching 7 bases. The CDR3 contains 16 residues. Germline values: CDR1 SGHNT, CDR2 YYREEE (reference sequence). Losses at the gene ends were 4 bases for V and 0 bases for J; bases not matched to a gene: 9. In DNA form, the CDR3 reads TGTGCCAGCAGCGCGGTTATCGGGGGGAACCAAGAGACCCAGTACTTC. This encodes CASSAVIGGNQETQYF.

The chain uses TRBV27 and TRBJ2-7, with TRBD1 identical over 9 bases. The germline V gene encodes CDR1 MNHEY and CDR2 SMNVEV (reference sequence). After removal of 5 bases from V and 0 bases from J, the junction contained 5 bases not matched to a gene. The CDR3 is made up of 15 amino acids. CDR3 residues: CASSVGQGSSYEQYF. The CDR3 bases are TGTGCCAGCAGTGTGGGACAGGGAAGCTCCTACGAGCAGTACTTC.

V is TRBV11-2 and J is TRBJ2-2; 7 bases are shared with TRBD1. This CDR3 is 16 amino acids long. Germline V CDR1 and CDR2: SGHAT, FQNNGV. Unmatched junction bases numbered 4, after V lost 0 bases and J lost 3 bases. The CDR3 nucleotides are TGTGCCAGCAGCTTAGAAGTACAGGGGTACACCGGGGAGCTGTTTTTT. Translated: CASSLEVQGYTGELFF.

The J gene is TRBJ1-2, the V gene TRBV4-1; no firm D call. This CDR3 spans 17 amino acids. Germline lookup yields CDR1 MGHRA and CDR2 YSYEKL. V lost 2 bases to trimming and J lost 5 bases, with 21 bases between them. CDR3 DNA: TGCGCCAGCAGCCAACCCATTTCGGGAACCCCGGGGTATGGCTACACCTTC. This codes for CASSQPISGTPGYGYTF.

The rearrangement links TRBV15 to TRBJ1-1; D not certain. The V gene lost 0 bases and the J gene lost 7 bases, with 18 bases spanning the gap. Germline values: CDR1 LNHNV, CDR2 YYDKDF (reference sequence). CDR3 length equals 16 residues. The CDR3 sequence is CATSRDSGKFFGEAFF. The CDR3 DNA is TGTGCCACCAGCAGAGATTCCGGGAAATTTTTCGGTGAAGCTTTCTTT.